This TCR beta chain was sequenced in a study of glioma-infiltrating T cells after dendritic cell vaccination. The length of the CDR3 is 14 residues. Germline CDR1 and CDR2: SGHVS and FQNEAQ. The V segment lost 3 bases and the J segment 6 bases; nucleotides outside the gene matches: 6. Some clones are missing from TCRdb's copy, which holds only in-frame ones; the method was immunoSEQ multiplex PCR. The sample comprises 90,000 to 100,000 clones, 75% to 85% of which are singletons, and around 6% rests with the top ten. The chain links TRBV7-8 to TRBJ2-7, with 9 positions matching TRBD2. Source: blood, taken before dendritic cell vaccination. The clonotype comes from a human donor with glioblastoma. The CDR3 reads CASSFSGRRAEQYF. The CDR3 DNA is TGTGCCAGCAGCTTTAGCGGGAGAAGGGCCGAGCAGTACTTC.